The 8 T cell receptor beta chains below come from one sample, sequenced in a study of blood T cell repertoires in COVID-19. Assay: immunoSEQ multiplex PCR; the TCRdb copy retains only in-frame clones and omits some. The data hold 140,000 to 150,000 clones, with roughly four fifths observed a single time. Specimen: peripheral blood. These receptors were taken from a human donor with acute or convalescent COVID-19. The donor label of this sample is uncertain.

This clone was counted between two and nine times. Here the CDR3 DNA reads TGTGCCAGCATGACAGACTCTGGAAACACCATATATTTT. Its translation: CASMTDSGNTIYF. V is TRBV6-5 and J is TRBJ1-3; maybe TRBD1 (5 bases). V dropped 7 bases and J dropped 0 bases, with 7 bases sitting between them. This CDR3 has 13 residues. Looked up from germline, CDR1 is MNHEY and CDR2 is SVGAGI.

The chain is built from TRBV18 and TRBJ1-1; D gene uncertain. Germline CDR1 reads KGHSH; CDR2 reads LQKENI. CDR3 size: 16 residues. The V and J ends lost 2 bases and 6 bases respectively, with 19 bases between them. The CDR3 protein is CASSPGLGRTGAEAFF. CDR3 nucleotide sequence: TGTGCCAGCTCACCAGGGCTGGGGAGGACCGGGGCTGAAGCTTTCTTT.

J is TRBJ2-5 and V is TRBV29-1; 7 nucleotides align to TRBD2. Trimming cost V 3 bases and J 9 bases; bases outside gene matches: 13. This CDR3 is built from 14 residues. Per the germline V gene, CDR1 is SQVTM and CDR2 is ANQGSEA. DNA for the CDR3: TGCAGCGTTGATCGGAGGAGCGGGGTAGGGTCCCAGTACTTC. Protein sequence: CSVDRRSGVGSQYF.

The DNA for the CDR3 is TGCAGCACGGACAGGACCAAAGAGACCCAGTACTTC. Protein product: CSTDRTKETQYF. This sequence joins TRBV29-1 and TRBJ2-5; TRBD1 agrees at 7 bases. Trimming cost V 8 bases and J 3 bases; bases outside gene matches: 6. This CDR3 is 12 amino acids long. Germline V CDR1 and CDR2: SQVTM, ANQGSEA.

The genes are TRBV7-9 and TRBJ1-2; no clear D. Germline values: CDR1 SEHNR, CDR2 FQNEAQ (reference sequence). Trimming removed 2 bases from V and 1 base from J, with 8 bases in between. The CDR3 extends over 14 amino acids. The CDR3 nucleotides read TGTGCCAGCAGCTTACCAGGTAGTAACTATGGCTACACCTTC. Amino acids: CASSLPGSNYGYTF.

The V and J genes are TRBV19 and TRBJ2-2; the match to TRBD1 covers 8 bases. The CDR3 is made up of 14 amino acids. Germline assignment: CDR1 LNHDA and CDR2 SQIVND (reference sequence). The J segment lost 5 bases and the V segment lost 5 bases, leaving 4 bases of the junction unmatched. Here the CDR3 DNA reads TGTGCCAGTAGTTCCAGGGGGCGAACCGGGGAGCTGTTTTTT. This sequence encodes CASSSRGRTGELFF. The full variable domain, in which reference TRBV19 and TRBJ2-2 provide the parts outside the CDR3, is DGGITQSPKYLFRKEGQNVTLSCEQNLNHDAMYWYRQDPGQGLRLIYYSQIVNDFQKGDIAEGYSVSREKKESFPLTVTSAQKNPTAFYLCASSSRGRTGELFFGEGSRLTVL.

CDR3 sequence: CASSRGTNNEQFF. The CDR3 DNA sequence: TGCGCCAGCAGCAGGGGGACCAACAATGAGCAGTTCTTC. V usage is TRBV4-3 and J usage is TRBJ2-1; possibly TRBD1 for D (6 bases). Germline V lookup: CDR1 LGHNA, CDR2 YSLEER. There are 13 residues in the CDR3. The V end was cut by 5 bases, the J end by 5 bases, with 10 bases between.

The chain combines TRBV6-2 or TRBV6-3 with TRBJ2-7; 10 bases fit TRBD1. This CDR3 spans 16 amino acids. Germline trimming cut 4 bases from V and 0 bases from J; bases unmatched to any gene: 6. Germline V lookup: CDR1 MNHEY, CDR2 SVGEGT. The CDR3 DNA follows: TGTGCCAGCAGTTCCGACAGGGGGCGAAGCTCCTACGAGCAGTACTTC. It translates to CASSSDRGRSSYEQYF.